The source of this T cell receptor beta chain is a study of blood T cell repertoires in COVID-19. Study overall: Some COVID-19 samples were acute and others convalescent; all came from the United States, Italy and Spain. In each case, the material was cDNA or gDNA derived from T cells, B-cell-depleted T cells, or PBMCs.

In the original workflow: Nucleated cell number was recorded as an estimate derived from reference gene primer amplification. Profiling relied on immunoSEQ multiplex PCR, and the TCRdb table lists in-frame clones only, not all of them. V, J and clone size are taken as reported in that table, and D and trimming were inferred from the DNA itself. The repertoire holds around 120,000 clones, with over 80% as singletons. The CDR3 extends over 20 amino acids. Looked up from germline, CDR1 is MGHRA and CDR2 is YSYEKL. With 2 bases clipped from V and 4 bases from J, the junction kept 12 bases outside the gene matches.

Sequenced sample: peripheral blood. The sequence derives from a man aged 35-49 years with active or convalescent COVID-19. This chain links TRBV4-1 with TRBJ2-2, with 14 bases fitting TRBD2. CDR3 region: CASSQPFPGLAGGGTGELFF. The DNA for the CDR3 is TGCGCCAGCAGCCAACCCTTCCCCGGACTAGCGGGGGGTGGCACCGGGGAGCTGTTTTTT.